The 9 T cell receptor beta chains given below trace back to one sample, sequenced in a study of Graves' ophthalmopathy and Graves' hyperthyroidism. Scientists amplified the TCR beta CDR3 regions from RNA transcripts. The first-round RT-PCR employed HTBI primers together with the Qiagen OneStep RT-PCR kit. A multiplex PCR was then performed as the second round. From the multiplex PCR reads, TCRdb called clonotypes with MiXCR, one entry per CDR3 protein. The sample lists 740,000 or so distinct CDR3 sequences; 40% were seen once. Source material: peripheral blood. The receptors stem from an adult man with Graves' ophthalmopathy.

The rearrangement uses TRBV20-1 and TRBJ2-5; no clear D gene. The DNA end is a closer match to TRBJ2-1, so the J assignment may be wrong. The CDR3 extends over 15 amino acids. The germline CDR1 and CDR2 sequences are DFQATT and SNEGSKA (reference sequence). CDR3 nucleotide sequence: TGCAGTGCTAGTCAAGGCCTCGCTTTATACAATGAGCAGTTCTTC. It is translated as CSASQGLALYNEQFF.

This chain links TRBV7-3 with TRBJ1-2; weak D call: TRBD1 (5 bases). This CDR3 comprises 15 residues. CDR1 and CDR2 (germline): SGHTA, FQGTGA. V shed 5 bases and J shed 0 bases, with 13 bases lying between them. The CDR3 region is CASSKQVVANYGYTF. DNA of the CDR3: TGTGCCAGCAGCAAACAGGTTGTTGCTAACTATGGCTACACCTTC.

This clonotype was seen only a few times. The chain joins TRBV20-1 to TRBJ1-5; D is possibly TRBD1 (6 bases). The CDR3 length is 16 residues. Germline V gene lookup returns CDR1 DFQATT and CDR2 SNEGSKA (reference sequence). The V end was cut by 0 bases, the J end by 5 bases, with 17 bases between. The CDR3 DNA sequence: TGCAGTGCTAGAGATCTGAGGCAGGGGTTCCATCAGCCCCAGCATTTT. It translates to CSARDLRQGFHQPQHF.

This clonotype has a count of ten or more. The chain links TRBV10-1 to TRBJ1-1; 7 bases agree with TRBD1. V lost 1 base, J lost 6 bases, and 2 bases stayed unmatched. CDR1 is WNHNN, CDR2 SYGVQD, per germline (reference sequence). This CDR3 is built from 13 residues. CDR3 bases: TGCGCCAGCAGTGAGTGGACAGGTTCTGAAGCTTTCTTT. Encoded protein: CASSEWTGSEAFF.

The chain has TRBV2 and TRBJ1-1; D gene unclear. Germline-derived CDR1 and CDR2 are SNHLY and FYNNEI. V lost 5 bases to trimming and J lost 1 base, with 11 bases between them. This CDR3 is 14 amino acids long. CDR3 sequence reads: CASSYRAQNTEAFF. The CDR3 bases are TGTGCCAGCAGTTACCGGGCCCAGAACACTGAAGCTTTCTTT.

V usage is TRBV7-8 and J usage is TRBJ1-1, with unresolved D. Per germline, CDR1 SGHVS and CDR2 FQNEAQ. V dropped 1 base and J dropped 0 bases, with 9 bases sitting between them. The CDR3 runs to 15 residues. In nucleotides, the CDR3 is TGTGCCAGCAGCTTAGTTGCGAATCTGAACACTGAAGCTTTCTTT. Protein product: CASSLVANLNTEAFF.

J is TRBJ1-1 and V is TRBV19; 9 bases agree with TRBD1. Germline V lookup: CDR1 LNHDA, CDR2 SQIVND (reference sequence). This CDR3 spans 19 amino acids. Unmatched junction bases numbered 19, after V lost 3 bases and J lost 5 bases. The CDR3 nucleotides are TGTGCCAGTAGTATGGGGGGACAGGGATGGTGGGAGACGTGGACTGAAGCTTTCTTT. Its protein is CASSMGGQGWWETWTEAFF.

This clonotype was recorded a few times. This chain links TRBV6-5 with TRBJ2-7, with D possibly being TRBD1 (6 bases). The V and J ends lost 2 bases and 0 bases respectively, with 11 bases between them. CDR3 length: 15 amino acids. Per germline, CDR1 MNHEY and CDR2 SVGAGI. CDR3 protein: CASSYNRDTSYEQYF. The DNA for the CDR3 is TGTGCCAGCAGTTACAACCGGGACACCTCCTACGAGCAGTACTTC.

The gene calls are TRBV20-1 and TRBJ1-5, with D unclear. The CDR3 covers 14 residues. V was shortened by 3 bases and J by 4 bases, with 13 bases between the two germline ends. From germline, CDR1 is DFQATT and CDR2 SNEGSKA (reference sequence). The CDR3 sequence is CSARGSPWNQPQHF. The DNA for the CDR3 is TGCAGTGCTAGGGGCAGTCCGTGGAATCAGCCCCAGCATTTT.